This entry lists 23 T cell receptor beta chains sequenced from one sample in a study of OX40 agonist ivuxolimab in advanced cancers. The repertoire was sequenced with immunoSEQ multiplex PCR; TCRdb's copy has only in-frame clones and lacks some. The sample has some 5,600 clones; around 71% are singletons. The specimen was CD4+ or CD8+ T cells sorted from blood, collected in a trial of the OX40 agonist ivuxolimab. Source of these receptors: an adult with an advanced solid tumor such as melanoma, head and neck, liver or kidney cancer.

The chain has TRBV5-1 and TRBJ1-4; no reliable D call. Germline V lookup: CDR1 SGHRS, CDR2 YFSETQ. The V end lost 3 bases, the J end lost 11 bases, and 20 bases lay between the germline ends. CDR3 length: 15 residues. For the CDR3, the DNA is TGCGCCAGCAGCTCCTCCGGGAGGTGGGTCGAGAAACTGTTTTTT. Protein product: CASSSSGRWVEKLFF.

This chain connects TRBV2 to TRBJ2-1; TRBD2 is a possible D gene (6 bases). V was shortened by 9 bases and J by 2 bases, with 14 bases between the two germline ends. The CDR3 is 14 amino acids. CDR1 is SNHLY, CDR2 FYNNEI, per germline. CDR3 coding DNA: TGTGCCAGTAGATCGCGGGGCCCCTACAATGAGCAGTTCTTC. Protein sequence: CASRSRGPYNEQFF.

The rearrangement joins TRBV2 to TRBJ2-1, with 15 bases lining up with TRBD2. This CDR3 is 15 amino acids long. Unmatched junction bases numbered 4, after V lost 6 bases and J lost 7 bases. CDR1 SNHLY and CDR2 FYNNEI come from the germline V gene. CDR3 nucleotides: TGTGCCAGCAGGACCGGGACTAGCGGGAGGAATGAGCAGTTCTTC. Amino acid sequence: CASRTGTSGRNEQFF.

The chain links TRBV7-8 to TRBJ2-2; 15 bases agree with TRBD2. The germline CDR1 and CDR2 sequences are SGHVS and FQNEAQ. The CDR3 runs to 16 residues. V gave up 9 bases and J gave up 0 bases; unmatched junction bases: 2. Here the CDR3 DNA reads TGTGCCAGGGGGACTAGCGGGAGGCCGAACACCGGGGAGCTGTTTTTT. This sequence encodes CARGTSGRPNTGELFF.

The chain has TRBV28 and TRBJ1-2; no firm D call. The CDR3 spans 13 residues. The germline V and J ends were trimmed by 6 bases and 4 bases, with 12 bases remaining between them. Per the germline V gene, CDR1 is MDHEN and CDR2 is SYDVKM. The CDR3 sequence is CASRAHSVYGYTF. The CDR3 coding sequence is TGTGCCAGCAGGGCCCACTCCGTCTATGGCTACACCTTC.

This clone was counted only a few times. The chain uses TRBV5-5 and TRBJ1-1; 8 nucleotides match TRBD1. In germline, CDR1 is SGHKS, CDR2 YYEKEE (reference sequence). Trimming took 4 bases from V and 7 from J; bases not matched to a gene: 9. The CDR3 is 14 amino acids. The CDR3, as DNA: TGTGCCAGCAGCCGACAGGGGTGGAGGGATGAAGCTTTCTTT. This encodes CASSRQGWRDEAFF.

V gene TRBV27 combines with J gene TRBJ2-7; a weak D match, TRBD1 (6 bases). V lost 2 bases and J 5 bases, leaving 10 bases between the germline ends. Germline values: CDR1 MNHEY, CDR2 SMNVEV (reference sequence). The CDR3 runs to 13 residues. The CDR3 sequence is CASSLRDTHEQYF. CDR3 DNA: TGTGCCAGCAGTTTAAGGGACACACACGAGCAGTACTTC.

The rearrangement uses TRBV29-1 and TRBJ2-7; weak D call: TRBD1 (6 bases). Germline-derived CDR1 and CDR2 are SQVTM and ANQGSEA. The CDR3 loop spans 15 amino acids. V was cut by 4 bases and J by 2 bases, with 18 bases left in between. The CDR3 sequence: CSVGPADRPAYEQYF. The CDR3 coding sequence is TGCAGCGTTGGGCCCGCCGACAGGCCTGCCTACGAGCAGTACTTC.

V is TRBV4-1 and J is TRBJ1-2; D is unclear. The CDR3 sequence is 10 residues long. V gave up 6 bases and J gave up 7 bases, with 6 bases separating them. In germline, CDR1 is MGHRA, CDR2 YSYEKL. The CDR3 DNA is TGCGCCAGCAGTTTTGTTGGCTACACCTTC. This sequence encodes CASSFVGYTF.

V and J are TRBV4-3 and TRBJ1-2; TRBD1 matches 8 bases. The CDR3 runs 14 residues. Looked up from germline, CDR1 is LGHNA and CDR2 is YSLEER. The V and J ends lost 3 bases and 4 bases, in that order; junction bases with no gene match: 4. Written as DNA, the CDR3 is TGCGCCAGCAGCCACCACGGGACAGGCTATGGCTACACCTTC. It specifies CASSHHGTGYGYTF.

Judged by abundance, this clone is medium-sized. V is TRBV7-6 and J is TRBJ1-1; possibly TRBD1 for D (6 bases). Germline V gene data show CDR1 as SGHVS and CDR2 as FNYEAQ. The CDR3 sequence is 12 residues long. Trimming took off 5 bases at V and 8 bases at J, with 12 bases between the two ends. The CDR3: CASSSGQPEAFF. In DNA, the CDR3 is TGTGCCAGCAGCAGCGGACAGCCAGAAGCTTTCTTT.

The rearrangement links TRBV2 to TRBJ1-1; no clear D gene. Germline CDR1 reads SNHLY; CDR2 reads FYNNEI. This CDR3 has 12 amino acids. Trimming took 3 bases from V and 5 from J, leaving 7 bases between them. CDR3 region: CASSERWTEAFF. The CDR3 DNA reads as TGTGCCAGCAGTGAGAGGTGGACTGAAGCTTTCTTT.

The V call is TRBV7-9, the J call TRBJ1-2; no clear D gene. With 0 bases removed from V and 8 bases from J, the gap between germline ends came to 4 bases. Germline CDR1 is SEHNR and CDR2 is FQNEAQ (reference sequence). CDR3 size: 11 residues. The DNA for the CDR3 is TGTGCCAGCAGCTTAGCGCAGGGCTACACCTTC. This translates into CASSLAQGYTF.

This rearrangement joins TRBV10-2 to TRBJ2-7; TRBD2 is a possible D gene (6 bases). V shed 8 bases and J shed 5 bases, with 16 bases lying between them. Germline V gene sequence: CDR1 WSHSY, CDR2 SAAADI. This CDR3 comprises 13 residues. CDR3 amino acids: CASGREVGHEQYF. The CDR3 nucleotides read TGCGCCAGCGGCAGGGAGGTGGGCCACGAGCAGTACTTC.

The chain is built from TRBV28 and TRBJ2-7; the D gene is possibly TRBD1 (6 bases). The CDR3 is made up of 15 amino acids. Between the trimmed V and J ends, which lost 7 bases and 2 bases, there was a span of 18 bases. Germline lookup yields CDR1 MDHEN and CDR2 SYDVKM. CDR3 coding DNA: TGTGCCAGCACCCCTCGGACAGTAACCCCCTACGAGCAGTACTTC. Translation gives CASTPRTVTPYEQYF.

The chain employs TRBV27 and TRBJ1-1, with 7 bases matching TRBD1. The CDR3 spans 15 residues. Germline V lookup: CDR1 MNHEY, CDR2 SMNVEV (reference sequence). V shed 1 base and J 2 bases; nucleotides not matched to a gene: 4. The CDR3 coding sequence is TGTGCCAGCAGTTTATTTTACAGGGGAAACACTGAAGCTTTCTTT. Translated: CASSLFYRGNTEAFF.

This chain uses TRBV25-1 with TRBJ2-2; 10 nucleotides align to TRBD1. Germline V lookup: CDR1 MGHDK, CDR2 SYGVNS. This CDR3 comprises 15 residues. The ends lost 3 bases at V and 3 bases at J; junction bases unmatched: 1. The CDR3 nucleotides read TGTGCCAGCAGTGATGGGACAGGGGACACCGGGGAGCTGTTTTTT. Encoded protein: CASSDGTGDTGELFF.

The chain links TRBV4-3 to TRBJ1-2; D gene uncertain. Germline V gene sequence: CDR1 LGHNA, CDR2 YSLEER. CDR3 length: 16 residues. Trimming cost V 0 bases and J 3 bases, with 14 bases left between them. The CDR3 is CASSQENSLIYYGYTF. Written as DNA, the CDR3 is TGCGCCAGCAGCCAAGAGAACAGTTTGATATACTATGGCTACACCTTC.

V and J are TRBV19 and TRBJ1-4, with D uncertain. Germline CDR1 is LNHDA and CDR2 is SQIVND (reference sequence). Trimming removed 4 bases from V and 6 bases from J, with 18 bases in between. This CDR3 spans 16 amino acids. This CDR3 reads CASSTWVVGRDEKLFF. The CDR3, as DNA: TGTGCCAGTAGTACCTGGGTTGTAGGGAGGGATGAAAAACTGTTTTTT.

This clone was seen a single time. The CDR3 region is CAISDGSFGYGYTF. CDR3 DNA sequence: TGTGCCATCAGTGACGGAAGCTTCGGCTATGGCTACACCTTC. The chain joins TRBV10-3 to TRBJ1-2; D not resolved. This CDR3 is built from 14 residues. Trimming cost V 3 bases and J 4 bases, with 12 bases left between them. CDR1 is ENHRY and CDR2 is SYGVKD in the germline V gene.

The J gene is TRBJ2-5, the V gene TRBV2; D perhaps matches TRBD2 (5 bases). The germline gives CDR1 SNHLY, CDR2 FYNNEI. Trimming shortened V by 8 bases and J by 0 bases, and 19 bases separated the two germline ends. CDR3 length equals 16 residues. As DNA, the CDR3 is TGTGCCAGCTTTGGGATCGGACTCTCGTACCAAGAGACCCAGTACTTC. Its protein product is CASFGIGLSYQETQYF. Full variable domain (outside the CDR3, taken from reference TRBV2 and TRBJ2-5): EPEVTQTPSHQVTQMGQEVILRCVPISNHLYFYWYRQILGQKVEFLVSFYNNEISEKSEIFDDQFSVERPDGSNFTLKIRSTKLEDSAMYFCASFGIGLSYQETQYFGPGTRLLVL.

This rearrangement joins TRBV6-5 to TRBJ1-2; 10 positions match TRBD1. The length of the CDR3 is 13 residues. Germline CDR1 is MNHEY and CDR2 is SVGAGI. The V gene end was trimmed by 6 bases and the J gene end by 4 bases; junction bases not matched to a gene: 2. CDR3 amino acids: CASSWTGGYGYTF. CDR3 coding DNA: TGTGCCAGCAGCTGGACAGGGGGCTATGGCTACACCTTC.

The V call is TRBV5-6, the J call TRBJ2-3; D tentatively fits TRBD1 or TRBD2 (6 bases each). This CDR3 has 14 amino acids. In germline, CDR1 is SGHDT, CDR2 YYEEEE. V was trimmed by 2 bases and J by 2 bases, leaving 9 bases between them. CDR3 bases: TGTGCCAGCAGCTTAGGGGGGAACACAGATACGCAGTATTTT. Translation: CASSLGGNTDTQYF.